This T cell receptor beta chain derives from a study of blood T cell repertoires in COVID-19. This CDR3 is built from 15 residues. Trimming removed 7 bases from V and 0 bases from J, with 13 bases in between. From germline, CDR1 is SGHTA and CDR2 FQGNSA. Some clones are missing from TCRdb's copy, which holds only in-frame ones; the method was immunoSEQ multiplex PCR. The sample consists of more than 200,000 clones, around 84% of them appearing once. The chain joins TRBV7-2 to TRBJ1-5, with a possible D match to TRBD1 (5 bases). Sequenced material: peripheral blood. The source of this sequence is a man between 60 and 70 years old with acute or convalescent COVID-19. CDR3 sequence (DNA): TGTGCCAGCACCCCGGGGGGATCTAGCAATCAGCCCCAGCATTTT. Its protein product is CASTPGGSSNQPQHF.